The TCR beta chain described here comes from a study of shared clonotypes between healthy human individuals. About the study: The study enrolled a couple of women and a few men aged 18 to 49. Whole-study results and caveats: Sampling covered nothing but blood. Tissue TCR repertoires likely differ from those found in blood.

As concerns this clone: Its antigen is not identified.

Unsorted PBMC replicate PCRs used roughly 300 ng DNA, around 28,000 T cell genomes. Assay used: immunoSEQ multiplex PCR; TCRdb lists only in-frame clones, some missing. Here the sample spans hundreds of thousands of clones, about 79% being singletons. It was some 96 million PBMCs that unsorted samples used for genomic DNA. The CDR3 is 15 residues long. CDR1 SGHDT and CDR2 YYEEEE come from the germline V gene. The V segment lost 4 bases and the J segment 6 bases; nucleotides outside the gene matches: 7. Sequencing was carried out using PBMCs. This TCR derives from a woman aged 40-49 years in good health. Some clones in this sample may be carry-over from other donors' samples. This sequence joins TRBV5-6 and TRBJ1-4; TRBD1 matches 9 bases. The CDR3 DNA follows: TGTGCCAGCAGCCGGACAGGGGAAGGCGATGAAAAACTGTTTTTT. It is translated as CASSRTGEGDEKLFF.